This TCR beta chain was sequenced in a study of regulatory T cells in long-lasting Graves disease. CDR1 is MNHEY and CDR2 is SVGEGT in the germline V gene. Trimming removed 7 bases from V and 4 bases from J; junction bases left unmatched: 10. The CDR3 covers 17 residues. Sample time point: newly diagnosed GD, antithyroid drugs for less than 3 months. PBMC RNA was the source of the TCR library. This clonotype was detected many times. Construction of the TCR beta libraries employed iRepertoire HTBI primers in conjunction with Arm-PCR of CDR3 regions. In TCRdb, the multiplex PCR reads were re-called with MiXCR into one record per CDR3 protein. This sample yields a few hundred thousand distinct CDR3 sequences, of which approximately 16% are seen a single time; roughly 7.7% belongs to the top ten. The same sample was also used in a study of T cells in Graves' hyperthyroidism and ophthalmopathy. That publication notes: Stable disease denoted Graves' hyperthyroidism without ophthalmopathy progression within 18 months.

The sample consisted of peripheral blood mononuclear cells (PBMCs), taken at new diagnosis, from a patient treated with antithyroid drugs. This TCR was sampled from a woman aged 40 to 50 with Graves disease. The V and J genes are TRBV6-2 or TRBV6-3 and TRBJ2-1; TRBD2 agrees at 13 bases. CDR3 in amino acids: CASTKTSGRSVYNEQFF. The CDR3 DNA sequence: TGTGCCAGCACCAAGACTAGCGGGAGGTCGGTGTACAATGAGCAGTTCTTC.